This TCR beta chain stems from a study of CD8 T cells in Susac syndrome. RNA amounts of 0.5 to 1 ug underwent reverse transcription with random hexamers. A single record per CDR3 protein comes from TCRdb applying MiXCR to the immunoSEQ multiplex PCR reads. The repertoire includes some 260,000 distinct CDR3 sequences, roughly 84% of them detected once, and over 0.09% sits in the top ten. Germline CDR1 SEHNR, CDR2 FQNEAQ (reference sequence). V lost 5 bases to trimming and J lost 5 bases, with 13 bases between them. This CDR3 comprises 13 residues. The sample was CD8+ T cells from PBMCs. This clonotype originated in a human donor with multiple sclerosis. The chain has TRBV7-9 and TRBJ2-7, with TRBD2 as a possible D gene (7 bases). CDR3 sequence: CASSPPGGHEQYF. The CDR3 DNA reads TGTGCCAGCAGCCCCCCCGGGGGGCACGAGCAGTACTTC.